Presented here are 21 T cell receptor beta chains from one specimen sequenced in a study of PD-1 blockade in classical Hodgkin lymphoma. Indicated time point: cycle 4 day 1 (C4D1), after about 6 weeks of nivolumab. In every patient, relapse followed autologous stem cell transplantation, while exposure to brentuximab vedotin differed. From thawed PBMCs, magnetic negative selection was used to isolate the CD8+ T cells. Clones were sequenced by immunoSEQ multiplex PCR, and TCRdb holds only the in-frame ones, with some missing. The repertoire includes several thousand clones, less than 75% of them detected once, and roughly 28% sits in the top ten. The specimen comprised CD8+ T cells from blood, sampled before the fourth cycle of nivolumab. These receptors originate from a human donor with classical Hodgkin lymphoma.

This clone has a handful of counts. The V and J genes are TRBV7-9 and TRBJ1-2; D ambiguous. The CDR3 sequence is 11 residues long. V gave up 7 bases and J gave up 2 bases, with 5 bases separating them. CDR1 SEHNR and CDR2 FQNEAQ come from the germline V gene (reference sequence). The CDR3 DNA reads as TGTGCCAGCATGGAAAACTATGGCTACACCTTC. Protein sequence: CASMENYGYTF.

The chain is built from TRBV9 and TRBJ2-2; D is undetermined. With 1 base removed from V and 5 bases from J, the gap between germline ends came to 3 bases. This CDR3 comprises 12 residues. The germline CDR1 and CDR2 sequences are SGDLS and YYNGEE. CDR3 region: CASSVFTGELFF. CDR3 DNA sequence: TGTGCCAGCAGCGTATTTACCGGGGAGCTGTTTTTT.

J is TRBJ2-1 and V is TRBV27, with TRBD2 identical over 7 bases. The germline gives CDR1 MNHEY, CDR2 SMNVEV (reference sequence). The CDR3 runs to 14 residues. The junction had 8 bases not matched to a gene; V was cut back by 5 bases and J by 7 bases. The DNA for the CDR3 is TGTGCCAGCAGTCGGGCGGGAGTGGGTAATGAGCAGTTCTTC. As protein: CASSRAGVGNEQFF.

In its sample, this clone was seen once. The chain uses TRBV6-1 and TRBJ2-5; D might be TRBD2 (6 bases). The J call could be wrong; TRBJ2-7 is a better fit for the DNA end. In germline, CDR1 is MNHNS, CDR2 SASEGT. CDR3 length equals 15 residues. This CDR3 is CASSEASMGGDEQYF. Here the CDR3 DNA reads TGTGCCAGCAGTGAAGCTAGTATGGGAGGCGACGAGCAGTACTTC.

This sequence joins TRBV5-6 and TRBJ2-7, with D tentatively TRBD2 (5 bases). The CDR3 runs to 15 residues. The V end was cut by 4 bases, the J end by 2 bases, with 16 bases between. Germline CDR1 is SGHDT and CDR2 is YYEEEE. The CDR3 sequence is CASSGLYEGTYEQYF. The CDR3 DNA is TGTGCCAGCAGCGGGCTATACGAGGGTACCTACGAGCAGTACTTC.

The chain combines TRBV11-2 with TRBJ1-1; D is perhaps TRBD1 (6 bases). Per germline, CDR1 SGHAT and CDR2 FQNNGV. Trimming took off 5 bases at V and 7 bases at J, with 14 bases between the two ends. The CDR3 runs 13 residues. The CDR3 sequence is CASSPTTGYEAFF. CDR3 in DNA: TGTGCCAGCAGCCCAACCACAGGGTATGAAGCTTTCTTT.

The chain links TRBV7-2 to TRBJ2-7; possible D gene TRBD2, 5 bases. The CDR3 is 15 amino acids. Trimming removed 1 base from V and 2 bases from J, with 12 bases in between. Per the germline V gene, CDR1 is SGHTA and CDR2 is FQGNSA. CDR3 coding DNA: TGTGCCAGCAGCTTAGAGAGGGCGGTACCCTACGAGCAGTACTTC. This codes for CASSLERAVPYEQYF.

A few counts support this clone. The V call is TRBV7-9, the J call TRBJ2-3; 9 bases agree with TRBD2. With 5 bases clipped from V and 7 bases from J, the junction kept 19 bases outside the gene matches. Germline CDR1 is SEHNR and CDR2 is FQNEAQ (reference sequence). CDR3 length: 18 residues. The CDR3 bases are TGTGCCAGCAGCCTCCCTGGGGCGGGAGGGCCCCCCTCAAATACGCAGTATTTT. Protein sequence: CASSLPGAGGPPSNTQYF.

The V call is TRBV5-6, the J call TRBJ2-2; D call uncertain. Germline V gives CDR1 SGHDT, CDR2 YYEEEE. Trimming stripped 3 bases from V and 6 bases from J, with 6 bases between. The length of the CDR3 is 12 residues. The CDR3 sequence is CASSYGSGELFF. The CDR3 coding sequence is TGTGCCAGCAGCTACGGTTCCGGGGAGCTGTTTTTT.

The chain employs TRBV7-9 and TRBJ1-2; 11 bases map to TRBD1. This CDR3 has 16 residues. Germline V gene data show CDR1 as SEHNR and CDR2 as FQNEAQ (reference sequence). J lost 8 bases, V lost 2 bases, and 10 bases had no gene match. CDR3 sequence (DNA): TGTGCCAGCAGCTTACCAACCGGACAGGGGGCAGGCGGCTACACCTTC. Residues: CASSLPTGQGAGGYTF.

The chain employs TRBV5-4 and TRBJ2-7, with D possibly being TRBD2 (5 bases). V was clipped by 0 bases and J by 7 bases, with 17 bases between them. Germline V gene sequence: CDR1 SGHNT, CDR2 YYREEE (reference sequence). This CDR3 contains 15 residues. CDR3 sequence reads: CASSLGPSSLEEQYF. Here the CDR3 DNA reads TGTGCCAGCAGCTTGGGGCCTAGCTCTCTGGAAGAGCAGTACTTC.

The genes are TRBV7-6 and TRBJ1-4, with D unresolved. Germline-derived CDR1 and CDR2 are SGHVS and FNYEAQ. The CDR3 consists of 15 residues. V shed 4 bases and J shed 0 bases, with 9 bases lying between them. CDR3 coding DNA: TGTGCCAGCAGCTCCCAGTCTACAACTAATGAAAAACTGTTTTTT. Amino acid sequence: CASSSQSTTNEKLFF.

The chain joins TRBV6-5 to TRBJ1-2; no definite D call. CDR3 size: 14 residues. Germline CDR1 is MNHEY and CDR2 is SVGAGI. The ends were cut back, 2 bases at V and 7 bases at J, with 14 bases in the middle. CDR3 coding DNA: TGTGCCAGCAGTTACGGACTCAAGGGCTCTGGCTACACCTTC. Protein: CASSYGLKGSGYTF.

The chain carries TRBV27 and TRBJ1-5; D remains ambiguous. Germline assignment: CDR1 MNHEY and CDR2 SMNVEV (reference sequence). Trimming shortened V by 6 bases and J by 2 bases, and 14 bases separated the two germline ends. This CDR3 spans 15 amino acids. The CDR3 DNA is TGTGCCAGCAGCGCTGTCCCCGGGGGCAATCAGCCCCAGCATTTT. Protein product: CASSAVPGGNQPQHF.

The count of this clone is one. The V and J genes are TRBV28 and TRBJ1-3; no firm D call. Germline-derived CDR1 and CDR2 are MDHEN and SYDVKM. Trimming shortened V by 6 bases and J by 4 bases, and 13 bases separated the two germline ends. The CDR3 spans 14 residues. The CDR3 DNA is TGTGCCAGCAGGTGGTCGGGCTCGGGAAACACCATATATTTT. Translation: CASRWSGSGNTIYF. The whole variable domain, remainder taken from reference TRBV28 and TRBJ1-3, is DVKVTQSSRYLVKRTGEKVFLECVQDMDHENMFWYRQDPGLGLRLIYFSYDVKMKEKGDIPEGYSVSREKKERFSLILESASTNQTSMYLCASRWSGSGNTIYFGEGSWLTVV.

The chain carries TRBV11-2 and TRBJ2-7, with 9 bases that match TRBD2. Looked up from germline, CDR1 is SGHAT and CDR2 is FQNNGV. Trimming at V came to 3 bases and at J to 4 bases, leaving 4 bases not matched to a gene. The CDR3 has 14 amino acids. CDR3 nucleotides: TGTGCCAGCAGCTTCGAGCGGGAGGTATACGAGCAGTACTTC. This sequence encodes CASSFEREVYEQYF.

V usage is TRBV5-5 and J usage is TRBJ2-5; D might be TRBD1 (5 bases). The end of the DNA fits TRBJ2-7 better, so the J call may be wrong. Germline CDR1 is SGHKS and CDR2 is YYEKEE (reference sequence). This CDR3 is 16 amino acids long. The CDR3 sequence: CASSPTGNTRSYEQYF. The CDR3 DNA follows: TGTGCCAGCAGCCCCACAGGAAATACCCGCTCCTACGAGCAGTACTTC.

The rearrangement joins TRBV5-1 to TRBJ1-4; tentatively, D is TRBD1 (6 bases). The CDR3 is 15 amino acids. Trimming removed 4 bases at V and 0 bases at J, with 10 bases between. Germline V lookup: CDR1 SGHRS, CDR2 YFSETQ. The CDR3: CASSVEGATNEKLFF. For the CDR3, the DNA is TGCGCCAGCAGCGTAGAGGGGGCAACTAATGAAAAACTGTTTTTT.

CDR3 coding DNA: TGTGCCAGCAGTCCCCAGGGCTATTACAATGAGCAGTTCTTC. It translates to CASSPQGYYNEQFF. This chain connects TRBV28 to TRBJ2-1, with a weak D call TRBD1 (5 bases). The V gene's germline CDR1 is MDHEN and CDR2 SYDVKM. Trimming pared 5 bases from V and 4 bases from J, leaving 12 bases between. The CDR3 consists of 14 residues.

This clone showed up just a few times. The rearrangement uses TRBV5-6 and TRBJ2-1; either TRBD1 or TRBD2 may supply D (5 bases each). CDR3 size: 16 residues. CDR1 is SGHDT, CDR2 YYEEEE, per germline. V was shortened by 0 bases and J by 2 bases, with 12 bases between the two germline ends. The CDR3 nucleotides read TGTGCCAGCAGCTTGGACGTCGGGGCAACCTACAATGAGCAGTTCTTC. Protein: CASSLDVGATYNEQFF.

The chain employs TRBV30 and TRBJ1-2; D might be TRBD1 (6 bases). There are 13 residues in the CDR3. CDR1 GTSNPN and CDR2 SVGIG come from the germline V gene (reference sequence). V was clipped by 4 bases and J by 2 bases, with 11 bases between them. CDR3 in amino acids: CAWTPTGNYGYTF. In DNA, the CDR3 is TGTGCCTGGACCCCCACAGGGAACTATGGCTACACCTTC.